Included here is one T cell receptor (beta chain) sequence, with context. Its antigen is currently not known. The input lacks base qualities; no much larger clone sits a single base away. The CDR3 holds 13 amino acids from the cysteine to the phenylalanine. The read is trimmed to its CDR3 DNA, 39 bases read in frame from base 1. Based on the germline V gene (reference sequence), the CDR1 and CDR2 sequences are MNHNY and SVGAGI. Trimming leaves V shorter by 6 bases and J shorter by 1 base, with the junction holding 1 base beyond the gene matches. This specimen comes from a study of shared clonotypes between healthy human individuals (dated by TCRdb to the early 2020s). Study-level background: A few men and two women, aged 18 to 49 years, made up the cohort. To estimate repertoire size and how much clonotypes are shared between individuals, the study performed deep sequencing of blood TCR repertoires from roughly five healthy adults. Libraries were prepared and TCR repertoires were sequenced by different laboratories using diverse techniques, in order to increase sequencing depth and limit assay-specific biases. For each donor, three plates each were used for CD4 naive and CD4 memory, two plates were used for CD8 naive, and one plate was used for CD8 memory. Each donor's leukapheresis produced roughly between about 0.9 and 9.5 billion PBMCs.

The donors were healthy, HIV-negative adults who had no recently reported acute infections or vaccinations. All donors were Caucasian adults living in Nashville, Tennessee, USA. CD4+ T cells were enriched by magnetic negative selection, after which naive cells were positively selected on CD45RA and the negative fraction was taken as the memory subset. Blood was obtained by leukapheresis, after which PBMCs were separated by Ficoll-Histopaque density gradient centrifugation and cryopreserved in liquid nitrogen vapor phase. Analytical flow cytometry was used to check the purity and quantity of each magnetically sorted T cell population. Genomic DNA was isolated from every sorted fraction and measured by UV absorbance on a Nanodrop 2000c. Using the deep immunoSEQ assay, multiplex PCR amplified TCR CDR3 regions from genomic DNA. Extracted genomic DNA from each cell subset was distributed evenly across all wells of several immunoSEQ 96-well plates, and each plate was treated as a replicate. For sorted subsets, approximately 210 ng genomic DNA, equal to 30,000 to 35,000 T cell genomes, was loaded into each replicate PCR. Purified libraries were quantified with a Qubit 3.0 fluorometer, sized on a Bioanalyzer 2100, and re-quantified with the KAPA Library Quantification kit. Every immunoSEQ 96-well plate was sequenced on a separate single-read 150-cycle Illumina NextSeq 550 flow cell. The original methods were these. Because only junctional sequences without quality scores were contained in the immunoSEQ output, filtering matching that applied to full-length reads could not be performed. To assign V/J genes and CDR3, sequences were annotated using PyIR, a Python wrapper for IgBLAST v1.9, with IMGT germline references. Any read was removed if the V/J assignment was weak (E-value above 1e-6), the CDR3 was missing, or the read contained stop codons, out-of-frame junctions, or ambiguous translated residues. V3J clonotypes were defined by identical inferred V gene, J gene, and CDR3 amino acid sequence. Percentage overlap between repertoires was computed as shared unique clonotypes divided by the size of the smaller repertoire. Richness of each repertoire was evaluated using RTK rarefaction, the Chao1 estimator, and Recon v2.1 estimates of unobserved clonotypes. Generation probabilities for all TCRbeta clonotypes obtained by the gDNA method from several donors were computed using OLGA. Entries here come from immuneACCESS through TCRdb and include only in-frame sequences with V and J called. Some clones fail to appear in such tables; in the studies checked, an unresolved V gene covers under half of the shortfall, and the cause of the remainder is unknown. Clonal size and the V and J genes are those of that table, whereas D and trimming came from the DNA. The table for this sample lists under 1,100,000 clones; about 84% of them were counted only once. Together, the top ten hold 0.5% to 0.65% of the sample.

The study at large found these results: About 5% of naive CD4, 3.5% of naive CD8, approximately 2.2% of memory CD4, and 0.4% of memory CD8 clonotypes were shared across several donors. Sampling was restricted to blood, and TCR repertoires in tissue are likely to differ from TCR repertoires in blood. Based on pairwise subsampling, the degree of clonotype sharing among donors was expected to be affected by sequencing depth. Naive subsets generally had larger estimated clonotype richness than memory subsets did. Higher generation probabilities were observed for clonotypes shared by all four sorted-subset donors than for non-shared clonotypes. Because the study included a small number of donors, the genetic and exposure-history diversity represented was limited. Rarefaction of sorted-subset datasets indicated incomplete sequencing despite the large sequencing depth.

The specimen sequenced was memory CD4+ T cells from PBMCs. What the cell subset or site label conveys for this sample: CD45RA-negative fraction. The clonotype comes from a man aged 18 to 29 in good health. Some clones in this sample may be carry-over from other donors' samples. The chain is encoded by TRBV6-6 joined to TRBJ2-3; TRBD1 lines up with 7 middle nucleotides. The nucleotides read TGTGCCAGCAGAACAGGGGGCACAGATACGCAGTATTTT. The resulting protein is CASRTGGTDTQYF.